Listed below are T cell receptor beta chains from one sample, sequenced in a study of T cell responses to AZD1222 COVID-19 vaccine. Generated by immunoSEQ multiplex PCR, the TCRdb table keeps only in-frame clones and is missing some. The sample consists of fewer than 110,000 clones, around nine tenths of them appearing once. The sequences come from peripheral blood, collected 28 days after the second AZD1222 dose. The receptors stem from an adult who received the AZD1222 COVID-19 vaccine. Each CDR3 is given with its conserved first and last residue. A D gene is named only where the DNA matches it firmly. Expanded clones are given a class, and other clones once, few, many or no size at all.

D,size,J,V,CDR3,DNA
TRBD1,NA,TRBJ1-1,TRBV2,CATNRGPSTEAFF,TGTGCCACAAACAGGGGGCCGAGCACTGAAGCTTTCTTT
NA,NA,TRBJ2-5,TRBV5-1,CASSGTERKETQYF,TGCGCCAGCAGCGGGACCGAAAGGAAAGAGACCCAGTACTTC
TRBD1,once,TRBJ2-7,TRBV7-2,CASSSLLSQGIAYEQYF,TGTGCCAGCAGCTCCCTCCTCTCACAGGGGATCGCCTACGAGCAGTACTTC
NA,NA,TRBJ2-7,TRBV27,CASSYRGGYEQYF,TGTGCCAGCAGTTACAGGGGGGGCTACGAGCAGTACTTC
TRBD2,NA,TRBJ2-1,TRBV30,CAWSSSGVGGEQFF,TGTGCCTGGAGTTCTAGCGGGGTAGGCGGTGAGCAGTTCTTC
NA,once,TRBJ2-7,TRBV13,CASSLRLGEKAYEQYF,TGTGCCAGCAGCTTACGGCTGGGGGAAAAAGCCTACGAGCAGTACTTC
TRBD2,NA,TRBJ2-3,TRBV6-4,CASSVSGGPDTQYF,TGTGCCAGCAGTGTTAGCGGGGGGCCGGATACGCAGTATTTT
NA,NA,TRBJ2-1,TRBV6-4,CASSEGRDYNEQFF,TGTGCCAGCAGTGAGGGCAGGGATTACAATGAGCAGTTCTTC
NA,NA,TRBJ1-2,TRBV5-6,CASSLNGLYGYTF,TGTGCCAGCAGCTTGAATGGGCTTTATGGCTACACCTTC
TRBD1,NA,TRBJ1-2,TRBV7-8,CASSLGGQAVIGYTF,TGTGCCAGCAGCCTCGGGGGACAGGCCGTGATCGGCTACACCTTC
NA,NA,TRBJ1-6,TRBV6-5,CASRTRGYTLHF,TGTGCCAGCAGGACAAGGGGCTACACCCTCCACTTT
NA,NA,TRBJ1-5,TRBV2,CASKGQVNQPQHF,TGTGCCAGCAAGGGGCAGGTTAATCAGCCCCAGCATTTT
NA,NA,TRBJ1-1,TRBV24-1,CATSALPGLEAFF,TGTGCCACCAGCGCTCTACCCGGGTTAGAAGCTTTCTTT
TRBD1,NA,TRBJ2-2,TRBV13,CASSATGAGTGELFF,TGTGCCAGCAGCGCGACAGGGGCTGGCACCGGGGAGCTGTTTTTT
NA,NA,TRBJ1-3,TRBV6-5,CASSYTHSAAGNTIYF,TGTGCCAGCAGTTACACCCACAGTGCGGCTGGAAACACCATATATTTT
NA,NA,TRBJ1-1,TRBV12-3/TRBV12-4,CASSLSNTEAFF,TGTGCCAGCAGTTTAAGTAACACTGAAGCTTTCTTT
TRBD1,NA,TRBJ1-2,TRBV10-3,CAITGTELNYGYTF,TGTGCCATCACCGGGACAGAACTTAACTATGGCTACACCTTC
TRBD1,NA,TRBJ2-6,TRBV6-1,CASSGTGPLRANVLTF,TGTGCCAGCAGTGGGACAGGCCCTTTAAGGGCCAACGTCCTGACTTTC
NA,NA,TRBJ2-7,TRBV30,CAWSVGFYEQYF,TGTGCCTGGAGTGTGGGTTTTTACGAGCAGTACTTC
NA,once,TRBJ2-7,TRBV21-1,CASSRTRGWRSYEQYF,TGTGCCAGCAGCAGAACCAGGGGGTGGAGATCCTACGAGCAGTACTTC
TRBD1,NA,TRBJ2-3,TRBV3-1/TRBV3-2,CASSPGQGTDTQYF,TGTGCCAGCAGCCCGGGACAGGGCACAGATACGCAGTATTTT
NA,NA,TRBJ2-3,TRBV25-1,CASTGARAKQGSTDTQYF,TGTGCCAGCACCGGAGCGAGAGCAAAGCAGGGGAGCACAGATACGCAGTATTTT
NA,NA,TRBJ1-1,TRBV11-2,CASSLERGGKEAFF,TGTGCCAGCAGCTTAGAAAGGGGGGGCAAAGAAGCTTTCTTT
NA,NA,TRBJ2-7,TRBV3-1/TRBV3-2,CASSLRAYEQYF,TGTGCCAGCAGCCTGAGGGCCTACGAGCAGTACTTC
NA,NA,TRBJ1-5,TRBV11-2,CASSHGGSHQPQHF,TGTGCCAGCAGCCATGGGGGGTCGCATCAGCCCCAGCATTTT
NA,NA,TRBJ1-2,TRBV27,CASSPLQDNNYGYTF,TGTGCCAGCAGTCCCCTACAGGATAACAACTATGGCTACACCTTC
NA,NA,TRBJ2-2,TRBV6-5,CASRPTGTGELFF,TGTGCCAGCAGGCCAACAGGGACCGGGGAGCTGTTTTTT
NA,NA,TRBJ2-3,TRBV14,CASSQDPSPGRTQYF,TGTGCCAGCAGCCAAGACCCTTCGCCGGGGCGTACGCAGTATTTT
TRBD1,NA,TRBJ2-1,TRBV5-6,CASSLAAGGSNEQFF,TGTGCCAGCAGCTTGGCGGCAGGGGGTAGCAATGAGCAGTTCTTC
TRBD2,NA,TRBJ2-5,TRBV19,CASRIAGGAQETQYF,TGTGCCAGTAGAATAGCGGGGGGCGCCCAAGAGACCCAGTACTTC
NA,NA,TRBJ1-1,TRBV18,CASSLLGLNTEAFF,TGTGCCAGCTCACTCTTGGGGCTGAACACTGAAGCTTTCTTT
NA,NA,TRBJ2-6,TRBV27,CASLGRGANVLTF,TGTGCCAGTCTCGGACGAGGGGCCAACGTCCTGACTTTC
NA,NA,TRBJ1-6,TRBV6-5,CASSYSTWVWNSPLHF,TGTGCCAGCAGTTACTCGACTTGGGTTTGGAATTCACCCCTCCACTTT
TRBD2,NA,TRBJ2-7,TRBV25-1,CASSGAGTSGTYGQYF,TGTGCCAGCAGTGGGGCCGGGACTAGCGGGACCTACGGGCAGTACTTC
NA,NA,TRBJ2-7,TRBV7-9,CASSLSRSYEQYF,TGTGCCAGCAGTCTTAGCCGTTCCTACGAGCAGTACTTC
TRBD1,NA,TRBJ2-7,TRBV6-1,CASSEGTGTVSYEQYF,TGTGCCAGCAGCGAAGGAACCGGGACAGTCTCCTACGAGCAGTACTTC
NA,NA,TRBJ1-1,TRBV20-1,CSATQGKGAFF,TGCAGTGCAACCCAGGGAAAAGGAGCTTTCTTT
NA,NA,TRBJ1-5,TRBV2,CASSDKPYNQPQHF,TGTGCCAGCAGTGATAAGCCATACAATCAGCCCCAGCATTTT
TRBD2,NA,TRBJ2-1,TRBV5-1,CASSNSGNEQFF,TGCGCCAGCAGCAATAGCGGGAATGAGCAGTTCTTC
NA,once,TRBJ2-1,TRBV5-6,CASSLSRDEQFF,TGTGCCAGCAGCTTGAGTCGCGATGAGCAGTTCTTC
TRBD2,NA,TRBJ2-7,TRBV7-8,CASSLAGLAGDEQYF,TGTGCCAGCAGCTTAGCGGGGCTAGCGGGGGACGAGCAGTACTTC
TRBD2,NA,TRBJ2-5,TRBV5-5,CASSSRRAGGEKETQYF,TGTGCCAGCAGCTCACGGAGAGCGGGGGGAGAAAAAGAGACCCAGTACTTC
NA,NA,TRBJ1-5,TRBV10-1,CASSARVGQPQHF,TGCGCCAGCAGTGCAAGGGTAGGGCAGCCCCAGCATTTT
NA,NA,TRBJ2-6,TRBV4-1,CASSLTGANVLTF,TGCGCCAGCAGCCTCACTGGGGCCAACGTCCTGACTTTC
NA,NA,TRBJ1-1,TRBV10-2,CASSWGSNTEAFF,TGCGCCAGCAGTTGGGGATCGAACACTGAAGCTTTCTTT
NA,NA,TRBJ1-6,TRBV7-9,CASIDGTDYNSPLHF,TGTGCCAGCATCGACGGGACTGACTATAATTCACCCCTCCACTTT
TRBD1,NA,TRBJ1-2,TRBV6-5,CASSAGQLNYGYTF,TGTGCCAGCAGCGCGGGACAGCTTAACTATGGCTACACCTTC
NA,once,TRBJ2-3,TRBV6-2/TRBV6-3,CASSQTSTDTQYF,TGTGCCAGCAGCCAGACTAGCACAGATACGCAGTATTTT
NA,NA,TRBJ1-5,TRBV18,CASSPSLGILQPQHF,TGTGCCAGCTCACCAAGCTTAGGGATTCTCCAGCCCCAGCATTTT
NA,NA,TRBJ2-2,TRBV10-3,CAIRAGGDGGTGELFF,TGTGCCATCAGGGCAGGGGGGGACGGAGGGACCGGGGAGCTGTTTTTT
TRBD2,NA,TRBJ2-1,TRBV28,CASSPLAGLGNEQFF,TGTGCCAGCAGTCCTCTAGCGGGGTTAGGCAATGAGCAGTTCTTC
NA,NA,TRBJ1-6,TRBV3-1/TRBV3-2,CASSQDIAAAYGHSPLHF,TGTGCCAGCAGCCAAGATATTGCGGCGGCCTACGGTCATTCACCCCTCCACTTT
NA,NA,TRBJ1-4,TRBV3-1/TRBV3-2,CASSPWRDNEKLFF,TGTGCCAGCAGCCCCTGGAGGGACAATGAAAAACTGTTTTTT
TRBD2,NA,TRBJ2-7,TRBV3-1/TRBV3-2,CASSQDRRGTRFYEQYF,TGTGCCAGCAGCCAAGACCGGCGTGGGACTAGATTCTACGAGCAGTACTTC
NA,NA,TRBJ2-3,TRBV19,CASSFSAVRADTQYF,TGTGCCAGTAGCTTCTCCGCGGTTCGGGCAGATACGCAGTATTTT
TRBD2,NA,TRBJ2-3,TRBV7-9,CASSFPFVAGGVTDTQYF,TGTGCCAGCAGCTTTCCCTTCGTAGCGGGTGGTGTCACAGATACGCAGTATTTT
NA,NA,TRBJ2-7,TRBV9,CASSVGGDVNHEQYF,TGTGCCAGCAGCGTAGGAGGGGATGTCAACCACGAGCAGTACTTC
NA,NA,TRBJ2-5,TRBV15,CATSRDLDGRETQYF,TGTGCCACCAGCAGAGATTTGGACGGGAGAGAGACCCAGTACTTC
NA,NA,TRBJ1-6,TRBV7-8,CASSEGSGNSPLHF,TGTGCCAGCAGCGAGGGGTCTGGGAATTCACCCCTCCACTTT